Sequencing of this T cell receptor (beta chain) was carried out in a study of early T cells in non-severe SARS-CoV-2 infection. Across the study: Sequenced bulk RNA came from whole blood that was unsorted, and chains were unpaired. Study findings and constraints: The matching step, a VDJdb search, favored anti-spike CD8 responses and missed private and CD4 specificities.

The CDR3 sequence is 12 residues long. The germline CDR1 and CDR2 sequences are MGHRA and YSYEKL. Trimming took off 1 base at V and 8 bases at J, with 8 bases between the two ends. The protocol attached unique molecular identifiers to individual cDNA molecules. TCRdb redid the calling of the 5' RACE reads with MiXCR, one entry per CDR3 protein. The sample contains about 70,000 distinct CDR3 sequences, about 11% of which appear only once. There are a few counts of this clonotype. Its specificity is unknown. Material: whole blood. The chain couples TRBV4-1 to TRBJ1-2; D ambiguous. The sequence derives from an adult who was a healthcare worker with PCR-confirmed SARS-CoV-2 infection or an uninfected control (not recorded which). The CDR3 DNA follows: TGCGCCAGCAGCCAAGTGGGTTACGGCTACACCTTC. This codes for CASSQVGYGYTF.